The clone carrying this T cell receptor beta chain was detected a few times. No antigen is known for it. The data stem from a study of T cells after yellow fever vaccination. CDR3 length: 15 residues. With 5 bases removed from V and 6 bases from J, the gap between germline ends came to 18 bases. Germline CDR1 SGHTA, CDR2 FQGTGA. Each CDR3 protein is one row after TCRdb ran MiXCR on the 5' RACE reads. The sample includes more than 300,000 distinct CDR3 sequences, about 10% of them seen just once. Overall study results and limits: Clonotypes found in both CD4 and CD8 compartments made up a small share. Reappearance after the booster was seen for most primary-vaccination clones, at 95% to 97% CD4 and 70% to 90% CD8.

This chain joins TRBV7-3 and TRBJ2-3; possibly TRBD2 for D (7 bases). The sample here was CD4+ T cells sorted from PBMCs, taken 45 days after the yellow fever booster vaccination. The sequence came from a man younger than 35 who received the YFV17D yellow fever vaccine. Here the CDR3 reads CASSRIGGGQDTQYF. The CDR3 nucleotides read TGTGCCAGCAGCCGTATAGGGGGGGGGCAGGATACGCAGTATTTT.